This is a list of T cell receptor beta chains from one sample in a study of blood T cell repertoires in COVID-19. The method was immunoSEQ multiplex PCR; TCRdb's version includes in-frame clones alone and lacks a portion of them. The sample lists 200,000 or so clones, under 90% seen once, with 3.5% to 4.5% in the top ten. The sequenced sample consisted of peripheral blood. The receptors come from a man aged 45-60 years with acute or convalescent COVID-19. The CDR3 runs from the conserved cysteine through the conserved F or W. Each record gives: clone size, D gene, J gene, V gene, CDR3 DNA, CDR3 protein. The D gene is left open where the match is weak. A clone size is listed for some rows: how often the clone was seen (once, few, many), or a class if it is expanded.

. | TRBD2 | TRBJ2-1 | TRBV19 | TGTGCCAGTACTCTAATCGGGGGGGCCGTCGACAATGAGCAGTTCTTC | CASTLIGGAVDNEQFF
once | TRBD2 | TRBJ2-5 | TRBV5-1 | TGCGCCAGCAGCCTCATCCTGGGGGGGAGGCAAGAGACCCAGTACTTC | CASSLILGGRQETQYF
few | . | TRBJ2-7 | TRBV6-6 | TGTGCCAGCAGTTACTCGGGCACCTCCTACGAGCAGTACTTC | CASSYSGTSYEQYF
. | . | TRBJ2-3 | TRBV18 | TGTGCCAGCTCACTCCGTGGCAGGGGTTTCACAGATACGCAGTATTTT | CASSLRGRGFTDTQYF
. | TRBD1 | TRBJ2-2 | TRBV19 | TGTGCCAGTAGACCGGACAGGGCGGTGACCGGGGAGCTGTTTTTT | CASRPDRAVTGELFF
. | TRBD1 | TRBJ1-2 | TRBV27 | TGTGCCAGCAGAAAGGGGGCAGAAACTAACTATGGCTACACCTTC | CASRKGAETNYGYTF
. | . | TRBJ1-3 | TRBV2 | TGTGCCAGCAGTGAATGGACGGGGAGAAGCTCTGGAAACACCATATATTTT | CASSEWTGRSSGNTIYF
. | TRBD1 | TRBJ1-2 | TRBV18 | TGTGCCAGCTCACCTAAGACAGGGGCGGACTATGGCTACACCTTC | CASSPKTGADYGYTF
. | . | TRBJ2-2 | TRBV11-1 | TGTGCCAGCAGATCAGGGGTTTACACCGGGGAGCTGTTTTTT | CASRSGVYTGELFF
many | TRBD1 | TRBJ2-7 | TRBV13 | TGTGCCAGCAGCTGGGACAGGAGGACCTACGAGCAGTACTTC | CASSWDRRTYEQYF
. | TRBD1 | TRBJ2-3 | TRBV19 | TGTGCCAGTAGCCCTTCTGGACAGGGTAGTTTTGGGACAGATACGCAGTATTTT | CASSPSGQGSFGTDTQYF
. | TRBD1 | TRBJ1-5 | TRBV19 | TGTGCCAGTAGTCCGCACGACAGGGTAAGTCAGCCCCAGCATTTT | CASSPHDRVSQPQHF
. | TRBD1 | TRBJ1-6 | TRBV30 | TGTGCCTACGGGACAGGGACTAATAATTCACCCCTCCACTTT | CAYGTGTNNSPLHF
. | . | TRBJ2-7 | TRBV28 | TGTGCCGCAGGTGGACTCTCCTACGAGCAGTACTTC | CAAGGLSYEQYF
few | . | TRBJ1-1 | TRBV4-1 | TGCGCCAGCAGCCAAGAGGGGGGAGGGTGGCGTGAAATGAACACTGAAGCTTTCTTT | CASSQEGGGWREMNTEAFF
. | . | TRBJ1-1 | TRBV5-1 | TGCGCCAGCAGCCAAGGCATCACAGGACTGGGAGGCACTGAAGCTTTCTTT | CASSQGITGLGGTEAFF
. | TRBD2 | TRBJ2-3 | TRBV2 | TGTGCCAGCAGGATACTAGCGGCGTCAGATACGCAGTATTTT | CASRILAASDTQYF
. | TRBD1 | TRBJ1-2 | TRBV5-1 | TGCGCCAGCAGCTTTGGGACAGCAAACTATGGCTACACCTTC | CASSFGTANYGYTF
. | TRBD1 | TRBJ2-7 | TRBV10-2 | TGCGCCAGCAGTGTTCCGGACAGGGCCTTGGACTACGAGCAGTACTTC | CASSVPDRALDYEQYF
. | . | TRBJ2-7 | TRBV3-1/TRBV3-2 | TGTGCCAGCAGCCAAGATCTCGCGGCGAGCTCCTACGAGCAGTACTTC | CASSQDLAASSYEQYF
. | . | TRBJ2-2 | TRBV5-1 | TGCGCCAGCAGCTTGGACAGAGGGTACACCGGGGAGCTGTTTTTT | CASSLDRGYTGELFF
. | . | TRBJ1-5 | TRBV5-1 | TGCGCCAGCAGCACGGACAGAAATCAGCCCCAGCATTTT | CASSTDRNQPQHF
. | TRBD1 | TRBJ2-5 | TRBV5-1 | TGCGCCAGCAGCTTGGGTCGACAGGGAGAAGGAGAGACCCAGTACTTC | CASSLGRQGEGETQYF